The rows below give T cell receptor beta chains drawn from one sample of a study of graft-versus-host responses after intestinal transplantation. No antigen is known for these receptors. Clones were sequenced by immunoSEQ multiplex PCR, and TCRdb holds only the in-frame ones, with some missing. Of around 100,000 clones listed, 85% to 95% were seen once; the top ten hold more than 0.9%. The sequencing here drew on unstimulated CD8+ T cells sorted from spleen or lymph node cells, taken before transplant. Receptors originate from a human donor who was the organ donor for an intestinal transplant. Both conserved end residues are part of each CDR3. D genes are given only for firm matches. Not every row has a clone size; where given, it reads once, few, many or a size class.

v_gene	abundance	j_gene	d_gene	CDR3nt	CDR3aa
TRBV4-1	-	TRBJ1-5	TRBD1	TGCGCCAGCAGTCCCAAGGACGGACAGGATAGCAATCAGCCCCAGCATTTT	CASSPKDGQDSNQPQHF
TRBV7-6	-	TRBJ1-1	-	TGTGCCAGCAGCCCGCGCCAACAGAACACTGAAGCTTTCTTT	CASSPRQQNTEAFF
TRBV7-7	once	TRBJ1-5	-	TGTGCCAGCAGCTTGGGGATTGGTCAGCCCCAGCATTTT	CASSLGIGQPQHF
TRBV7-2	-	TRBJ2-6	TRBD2	TGTGCCAGCAGCCCCCCCGGGACTAGCGCCTCTGGGGCCAACGTCCTGACTTTC	CASSPPGTSASGANVLTF
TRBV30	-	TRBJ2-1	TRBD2	TGTGCCTGGAGCCCTAGCGGGTACAATGAGCAGTTCTTC	CAWSPSGYNEQFF
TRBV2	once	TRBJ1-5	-	TGTGCCAGCAGCGAGGGCAATCAGCCCCAGCATTTT	CASSEGNQPQHF
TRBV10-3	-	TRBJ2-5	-	TGTGCCATCAACCGATATCCGATTCAAGAGACCCAGTACTTC	CAINRYPIQETQYF
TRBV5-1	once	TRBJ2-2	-	TGCGCCAGCAGCTTCCGTAGCCCTCCGATCAACACCGGGGAGCTGTTTTTT	CASSFRSPPINTGELFF
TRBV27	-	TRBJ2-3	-	TGTGCCAGCAGTTTAGGCGGTCCCCACACAGATACGCAGTATTTT	CASSLGGPHTDTQYF
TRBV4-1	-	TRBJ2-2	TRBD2	TGCGCCAGCAGCCAAGTCGCTAGCGGGATTGGCGGGGAGCTGTTTTTT	CASSQVASGIGGELFF
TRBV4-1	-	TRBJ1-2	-	TGCGCCAGCAGCCAAGGGGGCGGCATAAACTATGGCTACACCTTC	CASSQGGGINYGYTF
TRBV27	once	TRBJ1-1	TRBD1	TGTGCCAGCAGTTGGGGACAGGGGGCGGCTGAAGCTTTCTTT	CASSWGQGAAEAFF
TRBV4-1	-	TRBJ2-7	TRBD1	TGCGCCAGCAGCCCATGGACAGGGAACGAGCAGTACTTC	CASSPWTGNEQYF
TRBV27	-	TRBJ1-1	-	TGTGCCAGCAGTTTATCCCTATACACTGAAGCTTTCTTT	CASSLSLYTEAFF
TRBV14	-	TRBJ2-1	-	TGTGCCAGCAGCCCCCCGAGCTACTACAATGAGCAGTTCTTC	CASSPPSYYNEQFF
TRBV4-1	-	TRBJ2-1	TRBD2	TGCGCCAGCAGCCTTCCGAGGGAGGGTTTGAACAATGAGCAGTTCTTC	CASSLPREGLNNEQFF
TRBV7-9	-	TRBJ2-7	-	TGTGCCAGCAGCTTAACTACTTCAGGTGGCTCCTACGAGCAGTACTTC	CASSLTTSGGSYEQYF
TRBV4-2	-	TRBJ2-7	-	TGTGCCAGCAGCCCGGGGACGTCCTCCTACGAGCAGTACTTC	CASSPGTSSYEQYF
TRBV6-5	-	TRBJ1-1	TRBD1	TGTGCCAGCAGTTACACAGGGGGGTACACTGAAGCTTTCTTT	CASSYTGGYTEAFF
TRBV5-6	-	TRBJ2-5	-	TGTGCCAGCAGCTTGATGGAGACCCAGTACTTC	CASSLMETQYF
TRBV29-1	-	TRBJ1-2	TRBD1	TGCAGCGTGAGATTCAGGGGGGGCTACACCTTC	CSVRFRGGYTF
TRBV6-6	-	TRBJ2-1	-	TGTGCCAGCACCGTGGGCAATGAGCAGTTCTTC	CASTVGNEQFF
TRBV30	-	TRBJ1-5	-	TGTGCCTGGAGTGTCGGTAGCAATCAGCCCCGGCATTTT	CAWSVGSNQPRHF
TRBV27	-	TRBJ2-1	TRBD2	TGTGCCAGCAGTTCGCGGACTAGCGGCTCCTACAATGAGCAGTTCTTC	CASSSRTSGSYNEQFF
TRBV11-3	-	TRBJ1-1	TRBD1	TGTGCCAGCAGCTTAAGAGGGGACAGGGGAAGTGAAGCTTTCTTT	CASSLRGDRGSEAFF
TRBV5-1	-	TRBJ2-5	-	TGCGCCAGCAGCGAGGGTAACGCAGAGACCCAGTACTTC	CASSEGNAETQYF
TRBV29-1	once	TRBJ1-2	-	TGCAGCGTTCGGGCAGGGCTCGGCTACACCTTC	CSVRAGLGYTF
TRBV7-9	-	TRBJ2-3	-	TGTGCCAGCAGCTTAGTAGGGGGGGATACGCAGTATTTT	CASSLVGGDTQYF
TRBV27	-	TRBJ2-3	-	TGTGCCAGCAGTTTATCTGGGTGGGGGACGACTAGCACAGATACGCAGTATTTT	CASSLSGWGTTSTDTQYF
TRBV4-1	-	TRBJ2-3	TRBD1	TGCGCCAGCAGCCCGGACAGGGGTGATTCGGTGGGGCAGTATTTT	CASSPDRGDSVGQYF
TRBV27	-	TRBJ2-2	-	TGTGCCAGCAGTTTACTAGCAGGTGATAGGGAGCTGTTTTTT	CASSLLAGDRELFF
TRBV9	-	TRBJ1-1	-	TGTGCCAGCAGCGTAGCCGGGAACACTGAAGCTTTCTTT	CASSVAGNTEAFF
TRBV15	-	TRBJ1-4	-	TGTGCCACCAGCACCCCGGGAGCGAATGAAAAACTGTTTTTT	CATSTPGANEKLFF
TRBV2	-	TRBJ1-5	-	TGTGCCAGCAAAATTTCTTCAAGCGACTCAAATCAGCCCCAGCATTTT	CASKISSSDSNQPQHF
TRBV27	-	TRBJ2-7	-	TGTGCCAGCAGTTTACAAGGGTCCTACGAGCAGTACTTC	CASSLQGSYEQYF
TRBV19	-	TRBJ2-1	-	TGTGCCAGTAGTATATCCCCAGGGAGGTCCTACAATGAGCAGTTCTTC	CASSISPGRSYNEQFF
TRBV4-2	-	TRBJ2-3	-	TGTGCCAGCAGCCAAGATCCGTTTTGGGGGAAAGATACGCAGTATTTT	CASSQDPFWGKDTQYF
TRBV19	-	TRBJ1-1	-	TGTGCCAGTAGTATTATGGGTAGGACCACTGAAGCTTTCTTT	CASSIMGRTTEAFF
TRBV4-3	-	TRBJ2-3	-	TGCGCCAGCAGCCAAGATCTAGGCGGAATCACAGATACGCAGTATTTT	CASSQDLGGITDTQYF
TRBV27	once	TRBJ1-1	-	TGTGCCAGCAGTTTAAGGACTGAAGCTTTCTTT	CASSLRTEAFF
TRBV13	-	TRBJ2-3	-	TGTGCCAGCAGCTTAAGGGGGATTGGGACAGATACGCAGTATTTT	CASSLRGIGTDTQYF
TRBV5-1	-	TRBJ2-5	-	TGCGCCAGCAGCTTCTCACCTTCCGGTGGTCGGGACCAAGAGACCCAGTACTTC	CASSFSPSGGRDQETQYF
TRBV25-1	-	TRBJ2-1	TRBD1	TGTGCCAGCAGGGGGACAGGGTTTAACGTTGAGCAGTTCTTC	CASRGTGFNVEQFF
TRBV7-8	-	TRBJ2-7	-	TGTGCCAGCAGCTTAGAAGGGAGCTCCTACGAGCAGTACTTC	CASSLEGSSYEQYF
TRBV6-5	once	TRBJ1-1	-	TGTGCCAGCAGTTTTTACAGTATGAACACTGAAGCTTTCTTT	CASSFYSMNTEAFF
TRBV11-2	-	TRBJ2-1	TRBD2	TGTGCCAGCAGCTTAGGCGGGAGCTACAATGAGCAGTTCTTC	CASSLGGSYNEQFF
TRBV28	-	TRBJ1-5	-	TGTGCCAGCGACAGGTCAAATCAGCCCCAGCATTTT	CASDRSNQPQHF
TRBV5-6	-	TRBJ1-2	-	TGTGCCAGCAGCTTGGCTGGTCGGGAGAACTACACCTTC	CASSLAGRENYTF
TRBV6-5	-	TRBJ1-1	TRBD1	TGTGCCAGCAAAAGGACAGGGGTTACTGAAGCTTTCTTT	CASKRTGVTEAFF